One and the same sample provided the 30 T cell receptor beta chains below, sequenced in a study of T cell responses to AZD1222 COVID-19 vaccine. Libraries were prepared by immunoSEQ multiplex PCR; TCRdb keeps only in-frame clonotypes and omits some of them. The sample records over 70,000 clones, roughly 85% being singletons. The sample here was peripheral blood, taken on day 0 of AZD1222 vaccination. Source of these receptors: an adult in good health.

This clone showed up just once. This rearrangement joins TRBV27 to TRBJ2-1; 10 nucleotides match TRBD2. Trimming took 2 bases from V and 3 from J; bases not matched to a gene: 4. The CDR3 consists of 16 residues. The germline gives CDR1 MNHEY, CDR2 SMNVEV (reference sequence). Here the CDR3 reads CASSLIAGGNYNEQFF. The CDR3 region has the DNA TGTGCCAGCAGTTTAATAGCGGGAGGTAACTACAATGAGCAGTTCTTC.

This chain uses TRBV7-9 with TRBJ2-5; the match to TRBD2 covers 10 bases. V dropped 6 bases and J dropped 5; count of bases not matched to a gene: 9. CDR3 length: 15 residues. In germline, CDR1 is SEHNR, CDR2 FQNEAQ (reference sequence). The CDR3 loop is CASSLAGDLGETQYF. The DNA of the CDR3 is TGTGCCAGCAGTCTAGCGGGAGACCTGGGGGAGACCCAGTACTTC.

This chain links TRBV6-5 with TRBJ1-2; 7 positions match TRBD1. This CDR3 is 15 amino acids long. J gave up 1 base and V 6 bases, and 8 bases lay outside the gene matches. Germline CDR1 is MNHEY and CDR2 is SVGAGI. The CDR3 DNA follows: TGTGCCAGCAGCCCGGGACAGTTATTTAACTATGGCTACACCTTC. This encodes CASSPGQLFNYGYTF.

This chain uses TRBV3-1 (or the pseudogene TRBV3-2) with TRBJ1-1; D is perhaps TRBD1 (6 bases). This CDR3 is 15 amino acids long. Between the trimmed V and J ends, which lost 0 bases and 7 bases, there was a span of 15 bases. CDR1 is LGHDT and CDR2 is YNNKEL in the germline V gene (reference sequence). CDR3 sequence (DNA): TGTGCCAGCAGCCAAGAAAGAATCTTAGGGGGTGAAGCTTTCTTT. Its translation: CASSQERILGGEAFF.

This CDR3 reads CASSARGRNTEAFF. CDR3 in DNA: TGTGCCAGCAGCGCAAGGGGGCGAAACACTGAAGCTTTCTTT. The chain carries TRBV9 and TRBJ1-1; 7 nucleotides match TRBD1. The V segment lost 3 bases and the J segment 2 bases; nucleotides outside the gene matches: 4. Germline CDR1 is SGDLS and CDR2 is YYNGEE. The length of the CDR3 is 14 residues.

This rearrangement joins TRBV10-2 to TRBJ2-7; TRBD2 is a possible D gene (5 bases). Germline CDR1 and CDR2: WSHSY and SAAADI. The CDR3 length is 18 residues. Trimming pared 6 bases from V and 7 bases from J, leaving 31 bases between. In DNA, the CDR3 is TGCGCCAGCAGGGAGGAAGAACCGATAACATCTATTCCGTGGGAGCAGTACTTC. It yields the protein CASREEEPITSIPWEQYF.

The chain joins TRBV5-1 to TRBJ1-1; the D gene is possibly TRBD1 (5 bases). Germline assignment: CDR1 SGHRS and CDR2 YFSETQ. The germline V and J ends were trimmed by 4 bases and 5 bases, with 15 bases remaining between them. This CDR3 comprises 14 residues. The CDR3 DNA sequence: TGCGCCAGCAGCCCGATCGGGACGGCTACTGAAGCTTTCTTT. Its translation: CASSPIGTATEAFF.

The chain recombines TRBV5-1 with TRBJ1-4; TRBD1 is a possible D gene (5 bases). Between the trimmed V and J ends, which lost 4 bases and 1 base, there was a span of 14 bases. CDR3 length: 16 amino acids. Germline CDR1 reads SGHRS; CDR2 reads YFSETQ. CDR3 amino acids: CASSRGGQGTNEKLFF. The CDR3 region has the DNA TGCGCCAGCAGCCGGGGTGGCCAGGGAACTAATGAAAAACTGTTTTTT.

The gene calls are TRBV2 and TRBJ2-1, with TRBD1 matching over 7 bases. Germline V gene sequence: CDR1 SNHLY, CDR2 FYNNEI. The CDR3 loop spans 15 amino acids. J gave up 4 bases and V 2 bases, and 5 bases lay outside the gene matches. The CDR3 here is CASSELTGVYNEQFF. The CDR3 DNA follows: TGTGCCAGCAGTGAACTCACAGGGGTTTACAATGAGCAGTTCTTC.

The V call is TRBV6-4, the J call TRBJ2-3, with 11 bases matching TRBD2. Germline assignment: CDR1 MRHNA and CDR2 SNTAGT. CDR3 length: 18 residues. J gave up 7 bases and V 1 base, and 13 bases lay outside the gene matches. The CDR3, as DNA: TGTGCCAGCAGTGACTGGTCAATTCTAGCGGGGGGTATGCATACGCAGTATTTT. It is translated as CASSDWSILAGGMHTQYF.

The rearrangement links TRBV6-5 to TRBJ1-1; D call uncertain. The CDR3 is 12 amino acids. Deletions cut 8 bases from V and 5 bases from J, with 12 bases between. Germline-derived CDR1 and CDR2 are MNHEY and SVGAGI. As DNA, the CDR3 is TGTGCCAGCGGATTACCAGGAACTGAAGCTTTCTTT. Protein: CASGLPGTEAFF.

A single count supports this clone. V and J are TRBV24-1 and TRBJ2-2; no clear D. Germline V lookup: CDR1 KGHDR, CDR2 SFDVKD. The length of the CDR3 is 13 residues. V dropped 1 base and J dropped 8 bases, with 7 bases sitting between them. This CDR3 is CATSDLPSGELFF. CDR3 nucleotide sequence: TGTGCCACCAGTGATTTACCAAGTGGGGAGCTGTTTTTT.

The CDR3 loop is CASYWNRQNEKLFF. The DNA for the CDR3 is TGTGCCAGCTATTGGAACAGGCAAAATGAAAAACTGTTTTTT. V is TRBV2 and J is TRBJ1-4; D possibly corresponds to TRBD1 (5 bases). Trimming took off 8 bases at V and 5 bases at J, with 15 bases between the two ends. Germline V gene data show CDR1 as SNHLY and CDR2 as FYNNEI. The CDR3 has 14 residues.

The chain links TRBV12-3 or TRBV12-4 to TRBJ1-2, with TRBD1 identical over 7 bases. J gave up 10 bases and V 5 bases, and 7 bases lay outside the gene matches. CDR3 length equals 12 residues. The CDR3 loop reads CASSTGQRSYTF. The CDR3 DNA is TGTGCCAGCAGTACGGGACAGCGATCCTACACCTTC.

In its sample, this clone was seen a few times. This chain links TRBV19 with TRBJ2-3; 11 nucleotides agree with TRBD2. CDR3 length: 17 amino acids. CDR1 is LNHDA and CDR2 is SQIVND in the germline V gene (reference sequence). Trimming cost V 0 bases and J 2 bases; bases outside gene matches: 4. The CDR3 DNA reads as TGTGCCAGTAGTATAGATCGACTAGCGGGGATCACAGATACGCAGTATTTT. Protein: CASSIDRLAGITDTQYF.

This chain joins TRBV7-9 and TRBJ2-4; tentatively, D is TRBD1 or TRBD2 (5 bases each). The germline V gene has CDR1 SEHNR and CDR2 FQNEAQ (reference sequence). Trimming cost V 4 bases and J 12 bases, with 22 bases left between them. The CDR3 is 15 amino acids. CDR3 protein: CASSSIFDFSGHQYF. DNA for the CDR3: TGTGCCAGCAGCTCAATATTCGACTTCTCGGGGCATCAGTACTTC.

The rearrangement links TRBV5-4 to TRBJ2-1; 10 bases match TRBD1. J lost 7 bases, V lost 3 bases, and 7 bases had no gene match. Germline lookup yields CDR1 SGHNT and CDR2 YYREEE (reference sequence). This CDR3 is 15 amino acids long. The CDR3 loop reads CASSSWTGGSNEQFF. The CDR3 DNA reads as TGTGCCAGCAGCTCCTGGACAGGGGGTAGTAATGAGCAGTTCTTC.

J is TRBJ2-3 and V is TRBV5-1; 15 bases line up with TRBD2. The CDR3 sequence is 21 residues long. Germline CDR1 and CDR2: SGHRS and YFSETQ. J gave up 0 bases and V 4 bases, and 15 bases lay outside the gene matches. The CDR3 DNA reads TGCGCCAGCAGCCCCTGGTGGGGTTCCGGGACTAGCGGGGGGAGCACAGATACGCAGTATTTT. It codes for CASSPWWGSGTSGGSTDTQYF.

The J gene is TRBJ2-7, the V gene TRBV6-6; 8 positions agree with TRBD1. The V gene's germline CDR1 is MNHNY and CDR2 SVGAGI (reference sequence). The CDR3 extends over 15 amino acids. V lost 2 bases, J lost 2 bases, and 5 bases stayed unmatched. The CDR3 protein is CASSYGGQAAYEQYF. In nucleotides, the CDR3 is TGTGCCAGCAGTTACGGGGGACAGGCCGCCTACGAGCAGTACTTC.

About this clone: The sample holds other DNA sequences that translate to the same CDR3. The rearrangement uses TRBV18 and TRBJ1-5; no clear D gene. The CDR3 contains 13 residues. Per germline, CDR1 KGHSH and CDR2 LQKENI. V was trimmed by 1 base and J by 2 bases, leaving 3 bases between them. DNA of the CDR3: TGTGCCAGCTCACCACAGGGCAATCAGCCCCAGCATTTT. This translates into CASSPQGNQPQHF.

V gene TRBV19 combines with J gene TRBJ2-3, with D perhaps TRBD1 or TRBD2 (5 bases each). Deletions cut 5 bases from V and 2 bases from J, with 17 bases between. Germline loops: CDR1 LNHDA, CDR2 SQIVND (reference sequence). The CDR3 is 16 amino acids. The chain's CDR3 is CASSGGRRAYTDTQYF. The CDR3 DNA reads as TGTGCCAGTAGTGGGGGTCGGCGGGCGTACACAGATACGCAGTATTTT.

The chain combines TRBV4-1 with TRBJ2-7, with 11 bases fitting TRBD2. The CDR3 runs to 19 residues. Germline CDR1 MGHRA, CDR2 YSYEKL. Trimming at V came to 1 base and at J to 0 bases, leaving 11 bases not matched to a gene. Here the CDR3 DNA reads TGCGCCAGCAGCCAAGTCTGGGTAGCGGGAGGGTCTAGCTCCTACGAGCAGTACTTC. It encodes CASSQVWVAGGSSSYEQYF.

This clone was observed a single time. The chain combines TRBV6-4 with TRBJ2-3, with D perhaps being TRBD1 or TRBD2 (6 bases each). Germline loops: CDR1 MRHNA, CDR2 SNTAGT. The CDR3 has 15 amino acids. Trimming removed 4 bases from V and 2 bases from J, with 13 bases in between. The CDR3 bases are TGTGCCAGCAGTGGAGGCGGGACAATCACAGATACGCAGTATTTT. Protein product: CASSGGGTITDTQYF.

The chain combines TRBV5-4 with TRBJ2-3; D unresolved. Germline loops: CDR1 SGHNT, CDR2 YYREEE (reference sequence). V was trimmed by 0 bases and J by 1 base, leaving 9 bases between them. This CDR3 is 15 amino acids long. The CDR3 DNA follows: TGTGCCAGCAGCTTGGCCTCGACCGGCACAGATACGCAGTATTTT. Its protein product is CASSLASTGTDTQYF.

The gene calls are TRBV30 and TRBJ1-2, with 8 bases matching TRBD1. The CDR3 spans 18 residues. With V trimmed by 1 base and J by 7 bases, 20 bases remained unmatched. CDR1 and CDR2 (germline): GTSNPN, SVGIG (reference sequence). The CDR3 nucleotides are TGTGCCTGGAGTGACTCAAAATCGAGAGACAGGGGCACTTTTGGCTACACCTTC. Translated, it gives CAWSDSKSRDRGTFGYTF.

V usage is TRBV14 and J usage is TRBJ1-2; D might be TRBD1 (6 bases). Germline V gives CDR1 SGHDN, CDR2 FVKESK. Trimming took off 4 bases at V and 5 bases at J, with 17 bases between the two ends. The length of the CDR3 is 15 residues. Written as DNA, the CDR3 is TGTGCCAGCAGCCCTACCGGACAGTTTTATTATGGCTACACCTTC. It specifies CASSPTGQFYYGYTF.

Here the CDR3 reads CSASKAGRETQYF. The CDR3 DNA sequence: TGCAGTGCTAGTAAAGCAGGGCGTGAGACCCAGTACTTC. V and J are TRBV20-1 and TRBJ2-5; perhaps TRBD1 as D (5 bases). V lost 3 bases and J 5 bases, leaving 13 bases between the germline ends. Germline assignment: CDR1 DFQATT and CDR2 SNEGSKA (reference sequence). This CDR3 is built from 13 residues.

The CDR3 DNA reads TGTGCCAGCAGTGATAGGACAGTATCTACTGGCTACACCTTC. Its translation is CASSDRTVSTGYTF. The chain uses TRBV6-1 and TRBJ1-2; D may be TRBD1 (6 bases). Germline loops: CDR1 MNHNS, CDR2 SASEGT. CDR3 length: 14 amino acids. V was trimmed by 3 bases and J by 7 bases, leaving 15 bases between them.

This chain's CDR3 is CASSGGLAGTDTQYF. The CDR3 nucleotides are TGTGCCAGCAGCGGGGGACTAGCGGGGACAGATACGCAGTATTTT. The rearrangement uses TRBV13 and TRBJ2-3; 13 nucleotides line up with TRBD2. CDR1 is PRHDT, CDR2 FYEKMQ, per germline (reference sequence). The V gene end was trimmed by 5 bases and the J gene end by 3 bases; junction bases not matched to a gene: 2. The CDR3 sequence is 15 residues long.

The table lists this clone with a count of one. The chain couples TRBV7-3 to TRBJ2-3; 9 bases are shared with TRBD2. In germline, CDR1 is SGHTA, CDR2 FQGTGA. J lost 5 bases, V lost 2 bases, and 8 bases had no gene match. The CDR3 extends over 16 amino acids. The CDR3 reads CASSLSAGGLLDTQYF. The CDR3 bases are TGTGCCAGCAGCTTATCTGCGGGGGGGCTTTTAGATACGCAGTATTTT. The full variable domain, with the rest looked up from reference TRBV7-3 and TRBJ2-3, is GAGVSQTPSNKVTEKGKYVELRCDPISGHTALYWYRQSLGQGPEFLIYFQGTGAADDSGLPNDRFFAVRPEGSVSTLKIQRTERGDSAVYLCASSLSAGGLLDTQYFGPGTRLTVL.